The present T cell receptor (beta chain) was sequenced within a study of lymphopenia after photon versus proton radiotherapy. TCRdb's table, derived via immunoSEQ multiplex PCR, lists solely in-frame clones and lacks some. Of about 30,000 clones listed, 85% to 95% are singletons. Study-wide results and caveats: Oligoclonal CD8+ Temra expansion after nadir drove photon patients' diversity drop. Better survival with proton therapy was suggested as possible, not demonstrated. Relative stability marked proton patients; photon patients lost diversity and naive cells.

The CDR3 is 15 amino acids. Germline CDR1 and CDR2: LGHNA and YSLEER. The junction had 4 bases not matched to a gene; V was cut back by 0 bases and J by 3 bases. As regards this clone: As yet, its antigen is unknown.

The sample in question was peripheral blood, obtained from a patient treated with photon-based radiotherapy. The rearrangement uses TRBV4-3 and TRBJ1-1; 7 positions match TRBD1. The clonotype was recovered from a woman in her 50s with cholangiocarcinoma. DNA for the CDR3: TGCGCCAGCAGCCAAGAGACAGGGCTGGACACTGAAGCTTTCTTT. It specifies CASSQETGLDTEAFF.